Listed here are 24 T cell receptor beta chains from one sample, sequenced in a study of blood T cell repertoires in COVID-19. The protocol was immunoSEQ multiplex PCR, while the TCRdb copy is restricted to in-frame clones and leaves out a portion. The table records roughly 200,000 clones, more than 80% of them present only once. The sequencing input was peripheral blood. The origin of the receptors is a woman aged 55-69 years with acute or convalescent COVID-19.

Written as DNA, the CDR3 is TGTGCCTGGAGCGTAACTCCGGGACAGGTCTTTGGCTACACCTTC. It is translated as CAWSVTPGQVFGYTF. The chain carries TRBV30 and TRBJ1-2, with 8 positions matching TRBD1. Germline assignment: CDR1 GTSNPN and CDR2 SVGIG (reference sequence). V dropped 3 bases and J dropped 7; count of bases not matched to a gene: 13. This CDR3 is 15 amino acids long.

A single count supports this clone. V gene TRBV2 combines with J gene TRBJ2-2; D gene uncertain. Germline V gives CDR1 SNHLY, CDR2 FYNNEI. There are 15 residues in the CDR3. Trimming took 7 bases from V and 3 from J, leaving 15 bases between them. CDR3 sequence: CASTGPPSHTGELFF. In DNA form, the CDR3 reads TGTGCCAGCACGGGTCCACCCTCTCACACCGGGGAGCTGTTTTTT.

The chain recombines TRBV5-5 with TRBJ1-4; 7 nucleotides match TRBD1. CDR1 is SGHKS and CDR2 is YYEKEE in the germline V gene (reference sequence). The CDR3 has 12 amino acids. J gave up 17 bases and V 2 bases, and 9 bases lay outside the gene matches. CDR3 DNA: TGTGCCAGCAGCTTAAACAGGGGTGTGAGTTTTTTT. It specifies CASSLNRGVSFF.

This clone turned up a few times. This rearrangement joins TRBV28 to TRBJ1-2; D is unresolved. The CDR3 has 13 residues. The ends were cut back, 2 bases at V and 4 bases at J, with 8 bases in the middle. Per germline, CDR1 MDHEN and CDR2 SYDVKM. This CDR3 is CASSLGLSYGYTF. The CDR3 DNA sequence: TGTGCCAGCAGTTTAGGGCTCTCCTATGGCTACACCTTC.

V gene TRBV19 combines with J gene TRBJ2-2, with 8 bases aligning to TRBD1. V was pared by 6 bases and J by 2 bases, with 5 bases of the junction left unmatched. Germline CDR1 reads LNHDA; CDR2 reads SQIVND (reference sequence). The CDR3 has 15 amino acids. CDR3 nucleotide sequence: TGTGCCAGTAGCCCCAGGGGGCGCAACACCGGGGAGCTGTTTTTT. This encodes CASSPRGRNTGELFF.

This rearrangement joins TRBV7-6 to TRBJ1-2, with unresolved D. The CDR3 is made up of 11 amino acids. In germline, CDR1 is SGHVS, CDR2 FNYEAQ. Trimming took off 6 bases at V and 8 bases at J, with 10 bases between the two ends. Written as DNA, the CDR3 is TGTGCCAGCAGGGCCGGGGAGGGCTACACCTTC. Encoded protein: CASRAGEGYTF.

The CDR3 region is CASSLDSAEQYV. CDR3 DNA sequence: TGTGCCAGCAGCTTGGACTCAGCAGAGCAGTACGTC. J is TRBJ2-7 and V is TRBV7-9, with D possibly matching TRBD2 (5 bases). The CDR3 consists of 12 residues. Germline-derived CDR1 and CDR2 are SEHNR and FQNEAQ (reference sequence). Trimming took off 3 bases at V and 7 bases at J, with 10 bases between the two ends.

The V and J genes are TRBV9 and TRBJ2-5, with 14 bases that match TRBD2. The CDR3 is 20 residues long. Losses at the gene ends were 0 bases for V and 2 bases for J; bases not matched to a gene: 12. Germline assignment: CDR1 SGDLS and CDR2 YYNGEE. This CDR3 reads CASSVGFGTSGSQRQETQYF. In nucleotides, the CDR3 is TGTGCCAGCAGCGTAGGGTTTGGGACTAGCGGGAGTCAACGGCAAGAGACCCAGTACTTC.

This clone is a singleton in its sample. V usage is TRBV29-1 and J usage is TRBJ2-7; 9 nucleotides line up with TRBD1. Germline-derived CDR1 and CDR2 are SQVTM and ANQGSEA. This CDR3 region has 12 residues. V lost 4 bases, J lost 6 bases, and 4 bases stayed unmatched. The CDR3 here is CSVVQGAVEQYF. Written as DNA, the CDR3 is TGCAGCGTTGTACAGGGGGCGGTCGAGCAGTACTTC.

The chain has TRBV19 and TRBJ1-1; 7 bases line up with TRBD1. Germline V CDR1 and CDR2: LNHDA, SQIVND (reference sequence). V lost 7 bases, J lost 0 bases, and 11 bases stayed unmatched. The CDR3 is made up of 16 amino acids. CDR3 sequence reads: CASKDTGAIMNTEAFF. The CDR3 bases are TGTGCCAGTAAGGATACAGGGGCTATAATGAACACTGAAGCTTTCTTT.

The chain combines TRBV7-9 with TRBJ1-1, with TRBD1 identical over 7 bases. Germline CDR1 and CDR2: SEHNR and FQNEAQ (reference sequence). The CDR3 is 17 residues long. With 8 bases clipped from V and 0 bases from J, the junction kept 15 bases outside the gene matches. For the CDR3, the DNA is TGTGCCAGCTTCAGACAGGGAGGCAGCCCCATGAACACTGAAGCTTTCTTT. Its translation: CASFRQGGSPMNTEAFF. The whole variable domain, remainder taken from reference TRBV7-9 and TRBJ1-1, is DTGVSQNPRHKITKRGQNVTFRCDPISEHNRLYWYRQTLGQGPEFLTYFQNEAQLEKSRLLSDRFSAERPKGSFSTLEIQRTEQGDSAMYLCASFRQGGSPMNTEAFFGQGTRLTVV.

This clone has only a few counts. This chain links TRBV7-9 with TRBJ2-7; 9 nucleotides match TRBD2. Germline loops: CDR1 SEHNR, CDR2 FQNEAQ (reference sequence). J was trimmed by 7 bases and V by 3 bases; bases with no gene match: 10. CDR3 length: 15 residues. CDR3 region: CASSFFSGRTGEQYF. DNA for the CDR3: TGTGCCAGCAGCTTTTTTAGCGGGAGAACAGGGGAGCAGTACTTC.

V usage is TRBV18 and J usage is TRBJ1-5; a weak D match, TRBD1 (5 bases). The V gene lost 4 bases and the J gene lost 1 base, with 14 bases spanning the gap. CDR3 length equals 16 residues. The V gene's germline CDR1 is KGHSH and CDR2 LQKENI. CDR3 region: CASSRDTTGSNQPQHF. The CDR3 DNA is TGTGCCAGCTCACGGGATACTACAGGAAGCAATCAGCCCCAGCATTTT. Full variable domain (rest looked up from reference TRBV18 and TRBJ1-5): NAGVMQNPRHLVRRRGQEARLRCSPMKGHSHVYWYRQLPEEGLKFMVYLQKENIIDESGMPKERFSAEFPKEGPSILRIQQVVRGDSAAYFCASSRDTTGSNQPQHFGDGTRLSIL.

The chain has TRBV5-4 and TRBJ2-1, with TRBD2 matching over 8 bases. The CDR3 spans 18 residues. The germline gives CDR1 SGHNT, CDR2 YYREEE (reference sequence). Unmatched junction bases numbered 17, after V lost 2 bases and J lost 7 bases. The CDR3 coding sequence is TGTGCCAGCAGCTTAGGTTTCAGCGGGAGTGGGGGCAGAAATGAGCAGTTCTTC. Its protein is CASSLGFSGSGGRNEQFF.

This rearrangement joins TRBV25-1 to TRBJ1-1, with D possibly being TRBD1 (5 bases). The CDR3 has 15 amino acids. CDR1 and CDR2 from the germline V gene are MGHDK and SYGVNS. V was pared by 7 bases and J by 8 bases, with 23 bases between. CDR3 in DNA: TGTGCCAGCACCCAGGGTGGTAGAACGAAGGGAGAAGCTTTCTTT. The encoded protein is CASTQGGRTKGEAFF.

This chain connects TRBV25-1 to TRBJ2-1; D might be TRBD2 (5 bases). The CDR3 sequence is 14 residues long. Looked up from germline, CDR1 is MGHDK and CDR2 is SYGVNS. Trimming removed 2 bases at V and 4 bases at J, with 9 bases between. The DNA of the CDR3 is TGTGCCAGCAGTGAACTAGCAGAGTACAATGAGCAGTTCTTC. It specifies CASSELAEYNEQFF.

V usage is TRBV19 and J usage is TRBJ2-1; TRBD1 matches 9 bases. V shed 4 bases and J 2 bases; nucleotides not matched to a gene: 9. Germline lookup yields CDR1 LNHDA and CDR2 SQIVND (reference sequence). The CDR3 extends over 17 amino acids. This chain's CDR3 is CASSTRDRAGPYNEQFF. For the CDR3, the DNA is TGTGCCAGTAGTACCCGGGACAGGGCGGGACCCTACAATGAGCAGTTCTTC.

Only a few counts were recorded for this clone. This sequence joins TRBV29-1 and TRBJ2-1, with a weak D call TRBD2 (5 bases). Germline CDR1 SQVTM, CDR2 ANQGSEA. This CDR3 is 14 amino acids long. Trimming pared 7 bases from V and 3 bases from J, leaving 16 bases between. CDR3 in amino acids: CSAQPTGIYNEQFF. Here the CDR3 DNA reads TGCAGCGCTCAACCTACGGGGATCTACAATGAGCAGTTCTTC.

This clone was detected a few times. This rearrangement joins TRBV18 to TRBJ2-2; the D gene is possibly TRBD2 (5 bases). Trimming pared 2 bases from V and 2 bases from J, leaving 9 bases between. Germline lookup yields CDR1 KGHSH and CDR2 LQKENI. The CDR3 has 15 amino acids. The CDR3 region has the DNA TGTGCCAGCTCACCAGCTAGCCTAAACACCGGGGAGCTGTTTTTT. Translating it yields CASSPASLNTGELFF.

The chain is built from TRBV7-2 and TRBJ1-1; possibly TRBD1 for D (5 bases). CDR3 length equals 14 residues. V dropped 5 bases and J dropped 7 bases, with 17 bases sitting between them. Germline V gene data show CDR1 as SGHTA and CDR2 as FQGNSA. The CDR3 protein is CASSPFARTNEAFF. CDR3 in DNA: TGTGCCAGCAGCCCGTTCGCTCGGACAAATGAAGCTTTCTTT.

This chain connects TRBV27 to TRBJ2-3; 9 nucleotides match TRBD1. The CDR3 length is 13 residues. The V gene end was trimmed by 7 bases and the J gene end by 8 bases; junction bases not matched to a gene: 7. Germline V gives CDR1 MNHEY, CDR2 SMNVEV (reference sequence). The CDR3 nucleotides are TGTGCCAGCATCAGACAGGGGGGCACTACGCAGTATTTT. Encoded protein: CASIRQGGTTQYF.

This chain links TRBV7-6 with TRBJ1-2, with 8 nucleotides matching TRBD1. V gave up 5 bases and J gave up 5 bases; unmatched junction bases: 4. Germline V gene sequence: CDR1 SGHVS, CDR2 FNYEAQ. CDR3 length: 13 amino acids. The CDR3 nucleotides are TGTGCCAGCAGCAAGGACAGGGAGTATGGCTACACCTTC. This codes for CASSKDREYGYTF.

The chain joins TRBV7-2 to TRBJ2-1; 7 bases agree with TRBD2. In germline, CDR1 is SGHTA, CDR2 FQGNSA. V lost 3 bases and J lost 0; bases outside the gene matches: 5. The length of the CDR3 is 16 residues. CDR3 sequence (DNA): TGTGCCAGCAGCTTGGATCTAGCGGACTCCTACAATGAGCAGTTCTTC. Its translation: CASSLDLADSYNEQFF.

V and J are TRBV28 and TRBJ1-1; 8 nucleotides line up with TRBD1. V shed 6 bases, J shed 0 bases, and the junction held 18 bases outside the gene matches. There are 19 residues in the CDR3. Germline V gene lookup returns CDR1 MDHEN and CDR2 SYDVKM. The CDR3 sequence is CASRGGTGGFRLMNTEAFF. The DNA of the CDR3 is TGTGCCAGCAGGGGGGGGACAGGAGGCTTTCGACTCATGAACACTGAAGCTTTCTTT.